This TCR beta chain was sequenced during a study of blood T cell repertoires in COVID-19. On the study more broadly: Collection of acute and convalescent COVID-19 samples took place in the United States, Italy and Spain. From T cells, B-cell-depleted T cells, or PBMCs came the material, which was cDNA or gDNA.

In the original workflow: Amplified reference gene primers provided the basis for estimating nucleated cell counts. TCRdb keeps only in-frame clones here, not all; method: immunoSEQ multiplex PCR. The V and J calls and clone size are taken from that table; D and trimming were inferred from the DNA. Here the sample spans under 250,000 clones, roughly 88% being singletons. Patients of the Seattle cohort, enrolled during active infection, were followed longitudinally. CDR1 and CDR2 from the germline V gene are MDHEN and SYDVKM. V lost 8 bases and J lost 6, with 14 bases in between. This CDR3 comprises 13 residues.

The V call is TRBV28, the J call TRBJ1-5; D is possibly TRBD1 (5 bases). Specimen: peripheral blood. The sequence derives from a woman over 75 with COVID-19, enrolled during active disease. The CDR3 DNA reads TGTGCCAGCGTCCAGGCCGGGGGTCAGCCCCAGCATTTT. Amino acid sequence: CASVQAGGQPQHF.